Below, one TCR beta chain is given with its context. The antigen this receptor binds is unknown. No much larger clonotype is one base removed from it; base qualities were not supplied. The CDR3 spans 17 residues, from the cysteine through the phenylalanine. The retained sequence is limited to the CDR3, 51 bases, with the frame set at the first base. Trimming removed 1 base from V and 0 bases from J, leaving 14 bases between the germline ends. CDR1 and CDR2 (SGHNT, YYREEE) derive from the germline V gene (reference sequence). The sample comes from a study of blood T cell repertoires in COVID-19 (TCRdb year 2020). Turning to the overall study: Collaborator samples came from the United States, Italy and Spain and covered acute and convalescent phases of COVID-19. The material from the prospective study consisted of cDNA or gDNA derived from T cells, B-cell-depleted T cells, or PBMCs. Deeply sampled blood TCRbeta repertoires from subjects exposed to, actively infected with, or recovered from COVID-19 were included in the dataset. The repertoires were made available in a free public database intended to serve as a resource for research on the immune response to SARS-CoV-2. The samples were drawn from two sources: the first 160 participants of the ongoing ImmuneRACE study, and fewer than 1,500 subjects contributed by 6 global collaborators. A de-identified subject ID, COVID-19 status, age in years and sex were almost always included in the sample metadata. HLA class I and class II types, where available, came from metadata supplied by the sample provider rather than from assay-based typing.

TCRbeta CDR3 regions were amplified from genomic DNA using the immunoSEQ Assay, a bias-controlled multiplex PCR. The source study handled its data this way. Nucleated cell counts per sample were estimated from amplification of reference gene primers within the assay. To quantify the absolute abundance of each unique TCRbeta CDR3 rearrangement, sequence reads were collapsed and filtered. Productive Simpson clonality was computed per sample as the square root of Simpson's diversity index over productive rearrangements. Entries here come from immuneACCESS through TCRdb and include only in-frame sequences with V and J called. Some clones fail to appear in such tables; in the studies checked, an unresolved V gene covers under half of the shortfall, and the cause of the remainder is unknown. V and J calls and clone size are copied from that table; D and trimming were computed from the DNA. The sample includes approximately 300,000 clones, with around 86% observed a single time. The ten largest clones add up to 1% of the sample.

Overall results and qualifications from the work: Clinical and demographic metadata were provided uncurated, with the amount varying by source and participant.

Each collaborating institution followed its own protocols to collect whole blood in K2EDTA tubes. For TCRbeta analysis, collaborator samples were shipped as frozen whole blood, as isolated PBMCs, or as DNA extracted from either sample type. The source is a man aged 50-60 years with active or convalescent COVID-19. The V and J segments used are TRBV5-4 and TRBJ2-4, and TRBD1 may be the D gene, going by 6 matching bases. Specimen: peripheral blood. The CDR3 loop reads CASSLTGSKLAKNIQYF. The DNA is TGTGCCAGCAGCTTGACAGGGTCGAAACTAGCCAAAAACATTCAGTACTTC.